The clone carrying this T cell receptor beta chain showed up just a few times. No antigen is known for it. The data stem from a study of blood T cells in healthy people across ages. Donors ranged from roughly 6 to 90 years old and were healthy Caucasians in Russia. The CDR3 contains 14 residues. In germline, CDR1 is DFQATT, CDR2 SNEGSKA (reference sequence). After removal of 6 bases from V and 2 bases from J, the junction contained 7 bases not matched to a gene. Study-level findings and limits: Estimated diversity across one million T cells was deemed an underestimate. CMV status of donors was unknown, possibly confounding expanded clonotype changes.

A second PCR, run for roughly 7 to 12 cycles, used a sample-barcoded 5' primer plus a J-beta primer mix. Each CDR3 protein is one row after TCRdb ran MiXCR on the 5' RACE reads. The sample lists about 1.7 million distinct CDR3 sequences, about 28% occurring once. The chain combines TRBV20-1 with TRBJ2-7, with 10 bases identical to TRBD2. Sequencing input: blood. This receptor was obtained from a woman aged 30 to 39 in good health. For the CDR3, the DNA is TGCAGTGCCCACGCTAGCGGGAGTACCTACGAGCAGTACTTC. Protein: CSAHASGSTYEQYF.